Sequencing of this TCR beta chain was carried out in a study of T-cell reconstitution after alpha-beta-depleted transplantation in children. The sample holds many counts of this clonotype. Deletions cut 4 bases from V and 9 bases from J, with 13 bases between. This CDR3 region has 12 residues. Germline-derived CDR1 and CDR2 are LGHNA and YNFKEQ. Unique molecular identifiers featured in how the TCRbeta library was prepared. From the PCR reads, TCRdb called clonotypes with MiXCR, one entry per CDR3 protein. The table lists 250,000 to 300,000 distinct CDR3 sequences, around a tenth of them singletons. This material consisted of PBMCs, taken before TCRalphabeta/CD19-depleted stem cell transplant. V is TRBV4-2 and J is TRBJ2-7; D is uncertain. This clonotype was obtained from a boy less than two years old with acute myeloid leukemia, due to receive a stem cell transplant. As DNA, the CDR3 is TGTGCCAGCAGCCGCGCCAAGTCTCGGCAGTACTTC. Its protein product is CASSRAKSRQYF.